These 5 T cell receptor beta chains came from one sample sequenced in a study of cytomegalovirus exposure and HLA in healthy donors. The PCR was carried out with 60 Vbeta primers and 13 Jbeta primers. Here immunoSEQ multiplex PCR was the method, and the copy in TCRdb shows in-frame clones only, minus some. The repertoire consists of approximately 88,000 clones, with 60% to 80% occurring once and the leading ten covering 3.7%. Sequenced input: PBMCs. The receptors here all came from a man aged 25-40 years in good health and CMV-seronegative.

The rearrangement joins TRBV6-5 to TRBJ1-1, with 7 bases fitting TRBD1. CDR3 length equals 12 residues. Germline V gene lookup returns CDR1 MNHEY and CDR2 SVGAGI. V lost 5 bases and J lost 8; bases outside the gene matches: 5. DNA for the CDR3: TGTGCCAGCAGTGGAAGACAGGGCGAAGCTTTCTTT. Its protein product is CASSGRQGEAFF.

The sample holds a few counts of this clone. V gene TRBV18 combines with J gene TRBJ1-6, with D tentatively TRBD1 (6 bases). Looked up from germline, CDR1 is KGHSH and CDR2 is LQKENI. Trimming cost V 2 bases and J 9 bases, with 17 bases left between them. The CDR3 sequence is 16 residues long. CDR3 sequence (DNA): TGTGCCAGCTCACCATTCGAGTCACAGGGTCGTTCACCCCTCCACTTT. It encodes CASSPFESQGRSPLHF.

The V call is TRBV2, the J call TRBJ1-2, with D unclear. The V end lost 6 bases, the J end lost 0 bases, and 8 bases lay between the germline ends. Germline CDR1 reads SNHLY; CDR2 reads FYNNEI. The CDR3 loop spans 13 amino acids. The CDR3 spells CASSQTSNYGYTF. The CDR3 nucleotides are TGTGCCAGCAGCCAGACTTCTAACTATGGCTACACCTTC.

The chain uses TRBV4-2 and TRBJ1-5; D is unclear. V dropped 1 base and J dropped 0 bases, with 7 bases sitting between them. The CDR3 length is 15 residues. The germline V gene has CDR1 LGHNA and CDR2 YNFKEQ. Here the CDR3 DNA reads TGTGCCAGCAGCCAAGCCCAGGATAGCAATCAGCCCCAGCATTTT. Protein sequence: CASSQAQDSNQPQHF.

The chain carries TRBV28 and TRBJ1-5; D not certain. The V end was cut by 4 bases, the J end by 6 bases, with 13 bases between. Germline CDR1 reads MDHEN; CDR2 reads SYDVKM. The CDR3 is made up of 14 amino acids. In DNA form, the CDR3 reads TGTGCCAGCAGTTATCGTTCCGGGTTTCAGCCCCAGCATTTT. Translating gives CASSYRSGFQPQHF.